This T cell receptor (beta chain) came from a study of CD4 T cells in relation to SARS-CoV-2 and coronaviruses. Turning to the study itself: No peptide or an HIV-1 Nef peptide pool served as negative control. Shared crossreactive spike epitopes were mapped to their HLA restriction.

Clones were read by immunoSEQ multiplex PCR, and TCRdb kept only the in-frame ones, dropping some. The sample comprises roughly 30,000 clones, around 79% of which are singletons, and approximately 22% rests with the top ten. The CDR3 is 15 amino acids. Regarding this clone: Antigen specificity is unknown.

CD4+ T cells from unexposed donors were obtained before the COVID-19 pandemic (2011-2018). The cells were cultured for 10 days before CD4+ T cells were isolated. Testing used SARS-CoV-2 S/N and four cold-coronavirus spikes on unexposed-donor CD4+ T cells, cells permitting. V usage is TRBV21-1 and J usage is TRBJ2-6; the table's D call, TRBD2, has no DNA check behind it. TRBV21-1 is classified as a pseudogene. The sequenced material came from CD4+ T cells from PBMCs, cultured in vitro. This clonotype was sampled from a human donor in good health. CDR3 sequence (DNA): TGTGCCAGCAGCAAATCGAGCCCTGGGGCCAACGTCCTGACTTTC. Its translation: CASSKSSPGANVLTF.